This T cell receptor (beta chain) was identified during a study of beta chain features in type 1 diabetes. Study results and limitations: Moderate but significant shortening of TCRB CDR3s was recorded in all four CD4+ subsets from Type 1 diabetes patients.

The V and J ends lost 3 bases and 7 bases, in that order; junction bases with no gene match: 14. The CDR3 loop spans 16 amino acids. CDR1 is SGHNT and CDR2 is YYREEE in the germline V gene (reference sequence). Expressed TCRB transcripts were sequenced, since all the RNA that had been isolated was reverse transcribed. Here immunoSEQ multiplex PCR was the method, and the copy in TCRdb shows in-frame clones only, minus some. Seen here are some 660,000 clones, 11% to 15% observed once, and the top ten hold less than 0.04%. Note on this clone: Its antigen is unidentified.

The TCR comes from a man younger than 35 with type 1 diabetes. Sequences were obtained from naive CD4+ T cells from blood. V usage is TRBV5-4 and J usage is TRBJ2-7; 9 bases align to TRBD1. CDR3 coding DNA: TGTGCCAGCAGCTCGCCCGGGGACAGGGCTATTGGAGAGCAGTACTTC. Residues: CASSSPGDRAIGEQYF.